This T cell receptor beta chain stems from a study of T-cell reconstitution after alpha-beta-depleted transplantation in children. Regarding the study as a whole: The study reportedly traced alpha-beta T cells about two months after transplant to several hundred expanded graft clones. At the one-year point after transplant, T-cell counts and TCRbeta diversity were found to come mostly from T cells that had been newly produced. At day 60, the high TCRbeta diversity found in some patients originated from recipient T cells and thymic progenitors that had survived.

It was with unique molecular identifiers that the TCRbeta library was prepared. TCRdb itself ran the PCR reads through MiXCR, one entry per CDR3 protein. The sample holds just over 950,000 distinct CDR3 sequences, around 30% seen once. This clonotype has just a few counts. Its specificity is unknown. This clonotype originated in a boy in the first two years of life who had a stem cell transplant for SCID, so the T cells may come from the graft donor. Specimen: PBMCs, mostly from graft donor cells, collected 360 days after TCRalphabeta/CD19-depleted stem cell transplant.

Here the CDR3 DNA reads TGCGCCAGCAGTAGGGCCACACGAGAGACCCAGTACTTC. Translating it yields CASSRATRETQYF. This chain joins TRBV5-1 and TRBJ2-5; D remains unclear. This CDR3 comprises 13 residues. Trimming took off 5 bases at V and 4 bases at J, with 12 bases between the two ends. Germline V gene sequence: CDR1 SGHRS, CDR2 YFSETQ.